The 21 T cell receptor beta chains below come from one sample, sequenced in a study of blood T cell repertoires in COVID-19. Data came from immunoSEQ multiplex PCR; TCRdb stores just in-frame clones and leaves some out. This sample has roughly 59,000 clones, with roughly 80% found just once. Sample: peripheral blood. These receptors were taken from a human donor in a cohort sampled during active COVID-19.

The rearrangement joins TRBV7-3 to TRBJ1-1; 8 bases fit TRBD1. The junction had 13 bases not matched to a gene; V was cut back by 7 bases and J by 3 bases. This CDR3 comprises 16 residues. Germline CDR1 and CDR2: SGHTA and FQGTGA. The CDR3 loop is CASKRQGALGDTEAFF. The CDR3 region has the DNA TGTGCCAGCAAGAGGCAGGGGGCTCTAGGTGACACTGAAGCTTTCTTT.

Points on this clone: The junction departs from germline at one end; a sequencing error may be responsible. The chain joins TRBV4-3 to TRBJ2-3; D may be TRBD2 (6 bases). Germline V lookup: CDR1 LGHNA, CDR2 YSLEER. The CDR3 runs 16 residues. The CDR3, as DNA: TGCGCCAGCAGCCAAGCGGAAAGAACTAGCACAAATACGCAGTATTTT. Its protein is CASSQAERTSTNTQYF.

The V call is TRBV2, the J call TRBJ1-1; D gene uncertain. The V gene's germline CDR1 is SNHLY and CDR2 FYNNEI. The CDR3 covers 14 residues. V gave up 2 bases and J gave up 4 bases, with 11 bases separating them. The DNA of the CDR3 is TGTGCCAGCAGTGAACAGGCCGGGATCACTGAAGCTTTCTTT. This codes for CASSEQAGITEAFF. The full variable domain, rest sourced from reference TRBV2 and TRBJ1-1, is EPEVTQTPSHQVTQMGQEVILRCVPISNHLYFYWYRQILGQKVEFLVSFYNNEISEKSEIFDDQFSVERPDGSNFTLKIRSTKLEDSAMYFCASSEQAGITEAFFGQGTRLTVV.

The CDR3 nucleotides read TGTGCCAGCAGCCAAGGACAGGGAAAAACCGGGGAGCTGTTTTTT. Translated, it gives CASSQGQGKTGELFF. The chain links TRBV5-4 to TRBJ2-2, with 8 bases aligning to TRBD1. CDR3 length: 15 residues. With 4 bases clipped from V and 5 bases from J, the junction kept 7 bases outside the gene matches. CDR1 and CDR2 (germline): SGHNT, YYREEE (reference sequence).

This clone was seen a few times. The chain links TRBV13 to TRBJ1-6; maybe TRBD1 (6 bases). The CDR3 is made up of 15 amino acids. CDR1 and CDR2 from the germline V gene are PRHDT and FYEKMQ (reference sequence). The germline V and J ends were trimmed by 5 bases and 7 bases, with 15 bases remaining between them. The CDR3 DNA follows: TGTGCCAGCAGCCTCTACGGCAGGGGAAATTCACCCCTCCACTTT. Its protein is CASSLYGRGNSPLHF.

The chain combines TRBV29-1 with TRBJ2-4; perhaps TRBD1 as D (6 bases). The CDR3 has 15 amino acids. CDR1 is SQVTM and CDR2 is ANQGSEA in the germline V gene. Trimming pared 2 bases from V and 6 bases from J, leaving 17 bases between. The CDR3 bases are TGCAGCGTTGAAAGGGGGTGGCAGGGAAGAAACATTCAGTACTTC. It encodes CSVERGWQGRNIQYF.

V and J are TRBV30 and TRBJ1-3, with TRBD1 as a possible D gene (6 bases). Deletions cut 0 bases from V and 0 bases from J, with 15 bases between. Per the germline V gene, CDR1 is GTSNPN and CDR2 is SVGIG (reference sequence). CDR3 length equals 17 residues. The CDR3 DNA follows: TGTGCCTGGAGTGTATTGGGGGGGCCTCTCTCTGGAAACACCATATATTTT. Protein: CAWSVLGGPLSGNTIYF.

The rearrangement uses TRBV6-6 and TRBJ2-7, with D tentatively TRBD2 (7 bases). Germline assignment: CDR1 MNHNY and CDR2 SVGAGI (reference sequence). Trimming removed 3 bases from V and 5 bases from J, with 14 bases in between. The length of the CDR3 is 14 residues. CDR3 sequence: CASSYRGDIHEQYF. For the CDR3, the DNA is TGTGCCAGCAGTTATCGGGGGGACATCCACGAGCAGTACTTC.

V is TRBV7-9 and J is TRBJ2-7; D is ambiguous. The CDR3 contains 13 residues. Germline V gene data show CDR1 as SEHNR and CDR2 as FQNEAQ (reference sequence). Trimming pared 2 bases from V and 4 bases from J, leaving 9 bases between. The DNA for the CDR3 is TGTGCCAGCAGCTTAATAGCTAGGTACGAGCAGTACTTC. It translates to CASSLIARYEQYF.

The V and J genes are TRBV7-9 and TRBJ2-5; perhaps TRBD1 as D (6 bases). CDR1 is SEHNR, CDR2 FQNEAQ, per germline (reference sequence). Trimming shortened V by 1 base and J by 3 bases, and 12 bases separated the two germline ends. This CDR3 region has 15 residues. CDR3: CASSLGDKNKETQYF. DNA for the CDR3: TGTGCCAGCAGCTTAGGGGACAAAAATAAAGAGACCCAGTACTTC.

The CDR3, as DNA: TGTGCCAGCAGCTTGGGTCGTAATGAAAAACTGTTTTTT. It specifies CASSLGRNEKLFF. V is TRBV5-6 and J is TRBJ1-4; D call uncertain. The CDR3 consists of 13 residues. Germline assignment: CDR1 SGHDT and CDR2 YYEEEE. Trimming removed 0 bases from V and 4 bases from J, with 4 bases in between.

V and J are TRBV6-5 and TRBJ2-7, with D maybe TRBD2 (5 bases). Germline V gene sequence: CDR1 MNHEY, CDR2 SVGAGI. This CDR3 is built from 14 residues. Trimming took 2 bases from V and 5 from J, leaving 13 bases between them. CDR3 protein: CASSYRGEGHEQYF. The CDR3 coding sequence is TGTGCCAGCAGTTACCGGGGAGAGGGCCACGAGCAGTACTTC.

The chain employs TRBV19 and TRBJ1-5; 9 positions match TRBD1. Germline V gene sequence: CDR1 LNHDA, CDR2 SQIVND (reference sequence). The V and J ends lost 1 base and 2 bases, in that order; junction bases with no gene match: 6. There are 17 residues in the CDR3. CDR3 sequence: CASSIGPGQGGNQPQHF. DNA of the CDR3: TGTGCCAGTAGTATAGGCCCGGGACAGGGTGGCAATCAGCCCCAGCATTTT.

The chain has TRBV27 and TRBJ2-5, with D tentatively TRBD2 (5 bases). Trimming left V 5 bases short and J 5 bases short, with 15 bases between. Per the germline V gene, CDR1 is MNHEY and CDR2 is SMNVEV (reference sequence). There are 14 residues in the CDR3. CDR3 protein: CASSPRRQGETQYF. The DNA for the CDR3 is TGTGCCAGCAGTCCCAGGAGGCAAGGCGAGACCCAGTACTTC.

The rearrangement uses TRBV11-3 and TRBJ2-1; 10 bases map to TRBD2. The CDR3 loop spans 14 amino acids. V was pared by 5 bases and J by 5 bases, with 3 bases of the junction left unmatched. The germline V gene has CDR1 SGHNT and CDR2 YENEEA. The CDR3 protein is CASSGLAGDNEQFF. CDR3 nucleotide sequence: TGTGCCAGCAGCGGGCTAGCGGGGGACAATGAGCAGTTCTTC.

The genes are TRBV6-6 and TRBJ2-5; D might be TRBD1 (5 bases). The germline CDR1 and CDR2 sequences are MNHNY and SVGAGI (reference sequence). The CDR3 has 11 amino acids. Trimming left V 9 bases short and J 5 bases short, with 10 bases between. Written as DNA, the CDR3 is TGTGCCAGTCAGGGTTCCGAGACCCAGTACTTC. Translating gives CASQGSETQYF.

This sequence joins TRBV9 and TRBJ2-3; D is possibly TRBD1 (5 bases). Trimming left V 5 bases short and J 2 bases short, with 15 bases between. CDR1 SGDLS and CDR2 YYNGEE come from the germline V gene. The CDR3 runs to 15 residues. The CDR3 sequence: CASSLPVGDTDTQYF. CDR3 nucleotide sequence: TGTGCCAGCAGTCTCCCGGTAGGGGACACAGATACGCAGTATTTT.

The CDR3 bases are TGTGCCAGCAGCTCACCCGGCAGGGGGCAGGTCGGGGAGCTGTTTTTT. Its protein is CASSSPGRGQVGELFF. The chain combines TRBV9 with TRBJ2-2, with 8 bases that match TRBD1. This CDR3 region has 16 residues. V was clipped by 4 bases and J by 7 bases; unmatched bases: 12. The germline V gene has CDR1 SGDLS and CDR2 YYNGEE.

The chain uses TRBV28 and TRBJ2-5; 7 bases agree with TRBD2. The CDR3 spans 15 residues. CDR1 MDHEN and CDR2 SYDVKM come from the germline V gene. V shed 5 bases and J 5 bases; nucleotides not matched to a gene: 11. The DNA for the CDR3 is TGTGCCAGCAGTAAACGAGGACTAGGGATGGAGACCCAGTACTTC. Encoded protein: CASSKRGLGMETQYF.

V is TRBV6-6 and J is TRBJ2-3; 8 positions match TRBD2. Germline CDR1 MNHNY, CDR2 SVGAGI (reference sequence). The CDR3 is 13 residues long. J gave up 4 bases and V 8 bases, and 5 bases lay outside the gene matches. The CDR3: CASGLAGPDTQYF. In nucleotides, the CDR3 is TGTGCCAGCGGTCTAGCGGGTCCAGATACGCAGTATTTT.

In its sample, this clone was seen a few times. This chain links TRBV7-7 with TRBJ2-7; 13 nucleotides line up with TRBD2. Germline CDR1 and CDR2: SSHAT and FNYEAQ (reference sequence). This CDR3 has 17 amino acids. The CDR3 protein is CASVNGTSGISCYEQYF. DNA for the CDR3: TGTGCTAGCGTCAACGGGACTAGCGGGATTTCCTGTTACGAGCAGTACTTC.